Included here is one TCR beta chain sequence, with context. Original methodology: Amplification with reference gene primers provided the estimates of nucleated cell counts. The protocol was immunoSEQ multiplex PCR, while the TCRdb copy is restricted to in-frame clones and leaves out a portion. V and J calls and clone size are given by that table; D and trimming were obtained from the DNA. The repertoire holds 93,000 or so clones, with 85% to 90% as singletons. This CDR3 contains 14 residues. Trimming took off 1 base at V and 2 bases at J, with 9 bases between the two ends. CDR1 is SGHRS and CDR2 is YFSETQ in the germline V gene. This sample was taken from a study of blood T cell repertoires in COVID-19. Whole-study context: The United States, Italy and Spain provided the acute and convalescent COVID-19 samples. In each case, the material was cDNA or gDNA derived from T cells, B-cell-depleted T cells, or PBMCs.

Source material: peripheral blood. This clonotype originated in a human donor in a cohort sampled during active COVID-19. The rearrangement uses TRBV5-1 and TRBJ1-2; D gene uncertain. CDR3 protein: CASSLSVTNYGYTF. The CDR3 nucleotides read TGCGCCAGCAGCTTGTCAGTTACCAACTATGGCTACACCTTC. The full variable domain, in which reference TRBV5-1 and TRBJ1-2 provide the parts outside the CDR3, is KAGVTQTPRYLIKTRGQQVTLSCSPISGHRSVSWYQQTPGQGLQFLFEYFSETQRNKGNFPGRFSGRQFSNSRSEMNVSTLELGDSALYLCASSLSVTNYGYTFGSGTRLTVV.